These 8 T cell receptor beta chains came from one sample sequenced in a study of T-cell reconstitution after alpha-beta-depleted transplantation in children (dated by TCRdb to about 2016). The intended sense of this specimen's treatment or condition label: allogeneic hematopoietic cell transplantation with graft depleted of TCRalphabeta T cells and CD19 B cells. Library generation was performed with PCR. Sequencing used an Illumina HiSeq 2500. Molecular barcoding was employed in the preparation of TCR libraries, with unique molecular identifiers being used to normalize TCRbeta repertoire quantification. Using fastp at Q25 and MiXCR, TCRdb reprocessed the public reads and kept productive beta chains. Each entry merges the rows of one CDR3 protein and shows their most common DNA and genes. Recorded for this sample are 200,000 or so distinct CDR3 sequences; 6.6% of them occurred a single time. The ten biggest clones cover 5.5% of the sample.

This specimen was PBMCs, taken before TCRalphabeta/CD19-depleted stem cell transplant. The source of these receptors is a boy between 2 and 15 years old with acute lymphoblastic leukemia, due to receive a stem cell transplant.

This clonotype has a handful of counts. The J gene is TRBJ2-1, the V gene TRBV7-2; 8 bases match TRBD1. Germline-derived CDR1 and CDR2 are SGHTA and FQGNSA. The CDR3 loop spans 17 amino acids. The junction had 9 bases not matched to a gene; V was cut back by 1 base and J by 4 bases. The CDR3 DNA reads TGTGCCAGCAGCTTAGGGAGACAGGGGAGGATTTACAATGAGCAGTTCTTC. This encodes CASSLGRQGRIYNEQFF.

This clonotype was seen many times. The V call is TRBV29-1, the J call TRBJ1-1; D unresolved. V was pared by 2 bases and J by 1 base, with 8 bases between. The CDR3 is 13 amino acids. Germline V gene sequence: CDR1 SQVTM, CDR2 ANQGSEA. The CDR3 coding sequence is TGCAGCGTTGAAATACGGGCGAACACTGAAGCTTTCTTT. Encoded protein: CSVEIRANTEAFF.

The chain recombines TRBV10-3 with TRBJ1-1; D is perhaps TRBD1 (6 bases). The CDR3 sequence is 14 residues long. Trimming pared 2 bases from V and 12 bases from J, leaving 19 bases between. The V gene's germline CDR1 is ENHRY and CDR2 SYGVKD. CDR3 in amino acids: CAISEVSGAGVTFF. The CDR3 nucleotides read TGTGCCATCAGTGAGGTGTCTGGGGCAGGGGTAACTTTCTTT.

This clonotype was seen more than once but under ten times. V usage is TRBV7-8 and J usage is TRBJ2-5; 8 bases are a match to TRBD1. The length of the CDR3 is 16 residues. Trimming took 5 bases from V and 7 from J; bases not matched to a gene: 15. Germline V lookup: CDR1 SGHVS, CDR2 FQNEAQ. The chain's CDR3 is CASSHSPGQGAGTQYF. The CDR3 nucleotides read TGTGCCAGCAGCCATTCGCCCGGACAGGGCGCGGGGACCCAGTACTTC. The variable domain in full, with the rest retrieved from reference TRBV7-8 and TRBJ2-5, is GAGVSQSPRYKVAKRGQDVALRCDPISGHVSLFWYQQALGQGPEFLTYFQNEAQLDKSGLPSDRFFAERPEGSVSTLKIQRTQQEDSAVYLCASSHSPGQGAGTQYFGPGTRLLVL.

This clonotype was detected only a few times. The chain recombines TRBV6-2 or TRBV6-3 with TRBJ2-7; 9 bases are shared with TRBD2. Germline V lookup: CDR1 MNHEY, CDR2 SVGEGT. The length of the CDR3 is 13 residues. The junction had 14 bases not matched to a gene; V was cut back by 8 bases and J by 12 bases. This CDR3 reads CASGTRLAVRWYF. The CDR3 coding sequence is TGTGCCAGCGGCACCCGACTAGCGGTACGGTGGTACTTC.

This clonotype has ten or more counts. The J gene is TRBJ2-5, the V gene TRBV15; D unclear. V gave up 5 bases and J gave up 1 base, with 5 bases separating them. The CDR3 is 12 amino acids. CDR1 and CDR2 (germline): LNHNV, YYDKDF (reference sequence). The CDR3 loop reads CATSFSQETQYF. CDR3 nucleotide sequence: TGTGCCACCAGCTTCAGCCAAGAGACCCAGTACTTC.

This clonotype was seen at least ten times. The chain combines TRBV29-1 with TRBJ2-2; D is possibly TRBD1 (6 bases). This CDR3 region has 15 residues. Trimming took off 4 bases at V and 4 bases at J, with 16 bases between the two ends. The germline V gene encodes CDR1 SQVTM and CDR2 ANQGSEA. The CDR3 loop is CSVVSDHRATGELFF. DNA of the CDR3: TGCAGCGTTGTGTCGGACCACAGGGCCACCGGGGAGCTGTTTTTT.

At least ten counts were recorded for this clonotype. The chain is built from TRBV20-1 and TRBJ1-1; D is perhaps TRBD1 (5 bases). Trimming removed 4 bases at V and 1 base at J, with 16 bases between. Per germline, CDR1 DFQATT and CDR2 SNEGSKA (reference sequence). The CDR3 extends over 15 amino acids. The CDR3 region has the DNA TGCAGTGCTATCCCCCCGGGACGGTCGAACACTGAAGCTTTCTTT. Translation: CSAIPPGRSNTEAFF.